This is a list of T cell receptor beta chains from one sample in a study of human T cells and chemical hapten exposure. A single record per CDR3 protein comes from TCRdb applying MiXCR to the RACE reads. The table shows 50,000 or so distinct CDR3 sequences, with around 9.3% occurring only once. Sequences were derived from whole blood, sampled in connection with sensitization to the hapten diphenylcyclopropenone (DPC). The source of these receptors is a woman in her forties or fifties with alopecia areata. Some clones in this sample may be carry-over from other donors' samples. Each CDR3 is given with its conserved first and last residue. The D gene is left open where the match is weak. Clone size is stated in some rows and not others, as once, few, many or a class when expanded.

CASSTQSTTTYEQYF,TGTGCCAGCAGCACCCAGTCGACTACCACCTACGAGCAGTACTTC,.,TRBJ2-7,TRBV7-2,.
CASSPPRTVNEKLFF,TGTGCCAGCTCGCCGCCCAGGACAGTGAATGAAAAACTGTTTTTT,.,TRBJ1-4,TRBV18,.
CASSLELTSGRFNEQFF,TGTGCCAGCAGCTTGGAACTCACTAGCGGAAGATTCAATGAGCAGTTCTTC,TRBD2,TRBJ2-1,TRBV5-4,many
CASSFRQENIQYF,TGTGCCAGCAGTTTTCGACAGGAAAACATTCAGTACTTC,.,TRBJ2-4,TRBV12-3/TRBV12-4,many
CASSIDGLSQGVNQPQHF,TGTGCCAGTAGTATTGATGGGCTCTCTCAGGGAGTTAATCAGCCCCAGCATTTT,.,TRBJ1-5,TRBV19,many
CASRSGTGILYEQYF,TGTGCCAGCAGATCCGGGACAGGGATTCTGTACGAGCAGTACTTC,TRBD1,TRBJ2-7,TRBV7-8,many
CASSLAGTYLQSKQFF,TGTGCCAGCAGCTTGGCGGGGACGTACTTACAATCTAAGCAGTTCTTC,.,TRBJ2-1,TRBV5-8,many
CSASHLLGYEQYF,TGCAGTGCTTCTCACTTACTGGGGTACGAGCAGTACTTC,.,TRBJ2-7,TRBV20-1,many
CASSQDGAGETTIYF,TGCGCCAGCAGCCAAGATGGAGCAGGGGAGACCACCATATATTTT,.,TRBJ1-3,TRBV4-3,many
CSAREGDKNTEAFF,TGCAGTGCTAGAGAGGGAGATAAGAACACTGAAGCTTTCTTT,.,TRBJ1-1,TRBV20-1,many
CASSLLLNTGELFF,TGCGCCAGCAGCTTGCTACTTAACACCGGGGAGCTGTTTTTT,.,TRBJ2-2,TRBV5-1,few
CASISGTGLEAFF,TGTGCCAGCATCTCCGGGACAGGGCTTGAAGCTTTCTTT,TRBD1,TRBJ1-1,TRBV6-5,few
CSATLGDTQYF,TGCAGTGCTACCTTAGGCGACACTCAGTACTTC,.,TRBJ2-4,TRBV20-1,.
CASSRVQGARTEAFF,TGTGCCAGCAGCCGAGTACAGGGGGCGCGTACTGAAGCTTTCTTT,.,TRBJ1-1,TRBV21-1,.
CASSKPGQSSETQYF,TGCGCCAGCAGCAAACCGGGACAATCCTCAGAGACCCAGTACTTC,.,TRBJ2-5,TRBV4-1,many
CASSPGSRPYEQYF,TGTGCCAGCAGCCCAGGATCCCGCCCCTACGAGCAGTACTTC,.,TRBJ2-7,TRBV7-2,many
CSAREPVSTDTQYF,TGCAGTGCTAGAGAACCGGTTAGCACAGATACGCAGTATTTT,.,TRBJ2-3,TRBV20-1,many
CASSASSFGAGADTQYF,TGCGCCAGCAGCGCCTCTAGCTTTGGAGCAGGGGCAGATACGCAGTATTTT,.,TRBJ2-3,TRBV5-1,many
CASSYLSGSGEQYF,TGTGCCAGCTCATATCTTTCAGGCTCGGGGGAGCAGTACTTC,.,TRBJ2-7,TRBV18,.
CASSYSSRTGSGNTIYF,TGTGCCAGCAGTTACTCGAGCAGGACCGGCTCTGGAAACACCATATATTTT,.,TRBJ1-3,TRBV6-6,many
CASSSASYEQYF,TGTGCCAGCAGTAGTGCCAGCTACGAGCAGTACTTC,.,TRBJ2-7,TRBV28,.
CSAREAGTQPQHF,TGCAGTGCTAGAGAAGCGGGGACTCAGCCCCAGCATTTT,.,TRBJ1-5,TRBV20-1,many
CASSSDRISYEQYF,TGTGCCAGCAGCTCGGACAGGATCTCCTACGAGCAGTACTTC,TRBD1,TRBJ2-7,TRBV13,many
CASNKIGTGGNTEAFF,TGTGCCAGCAATAAAATAGGGACAGGGGGGAACACTGAAGCTTTCTTT,TRBD1,TRBJ1-1,TRBV28,many
CASRRGYRESDIQYF,TGTGCCAGTCGGCGAGGATACAGGGAGTCGGACATTCAGTACTTC,.,TRBJ2-4,TRBV19,many
CASSQRGSSYNEQFF,TGCGCCAGCAGCCAGCGGGGGAGCTCCTACAATGAGCAGTTCTTC,TRBD2,TRBJ2-1,TRBV4-1,few
CASSLSGGYNEQFF,TGTGCCAGCAGTTTATCAGGGGGCTACAATGAGCAGTTCTTC,TRBD1,TRBJ2-1,TRBV28,many
CASRGTVYTEAFF,TGTGCCAGCAGAGGGACAGTCTACACTGAAGCTTTCTTT,TRBD1,TRBJ1-1,TRBV6-6,few
CASSDEAGPYNEQFF,TGTGCCAGCAGTGATGAAGCGGGCCCCTACAATGAGCAGTTCTTC,.,TRBJ2-1,TRBV2,many
CSARDLEDLAKNIQYF,TGCAGTGCTAGAGATCTGGAGGATTTAGCCAAAAACATTCAGTACTTC,.,TRBJ2-4,TRBV20-1,many
CASSAGLAGLYEQYF,TGCGCCAGCAGCGCGGGACTAGCGGGACTCTACGAGCAGTACTTC,TRBD2,TRBJ2-7,TRBV5-1,few
CASSGPLYEQFF,TGCGCCAGCAGTGGGCCCCTTTATGAGCAGTTCTTC,.,TRBJ2-1,TRBV10-2,many
CASSLESADTGELFF,TGTGCCAGCAGCTTAGAATCGGCAGACACCGGGGAGCTGTTTTTT,.,TRBJ2-2,TRBV7-2,many
CASSLGGGPRYNEQFF,TGTGCCAGCAGCTTAGGTGGCGGGCCGAGATACAATGAGCAGTTCTTC,.,TRBJ2-1,TRBV11-3,many
CASSSQGASNTGELFF,TGTGCCAGCAGCTCCCAGGGGGCGTCGAACACCGGGGAGCTGTTTTTT,TRBD1,TRBJ2-2,TRBV7-9,many
CASSDVPLAGPIYEQYF,TGTGCCAGCAGTGATGTCCCACTAGCGGGGCCGATATACGAGCAGTACTTC,TRBD2,TRBJ2-7,TRBV6-1,few
CSAQDRTTNEKLFF,TGCAGTGCTCAAGACAGAACAACTAATGAAAAACTGTTTTTT,.,TRBJ1-4,TRBV20-1,few
CASSLGQGKGEQYF,TGTGCCAGCAGTTTGGGGCAGGGGAAAGGGGAGCAGTACTTC,.,TRBJ2-7,TRBV27,many
CASSLEGLSNQPQHF,TGTGCCAGCAGCTTGGAAGGGCTAAGCAATCAGCCCCAGCATTTT,.,TRBJ1-5,TRBV5-8,many
CASSYGLAGNNEQFF,TGTGCCAGCAGCTACGGACTAGCGGGAAACAATGAGCAGTTCTTC,TRBD2,TRBJ2-1,TRBV7-2,many
CASSSGRGNTIYF,TGTGCCAGCAGCTCTGGACGTGGAAACACCATATATTTT,.,TRBJ1-3,TRBV11-2,many
CASSLEGGAFEAFF,TGTGCCAGCAGTTTAGAGGGGGGTGCTTTTGAAGCTTTCTTT,.,TRBJ1-1,TRBV12-3/TRBV12-4,many
CASSAQGNAFF,TGTGCCAGCAGCGCACAGGGGAATGCTTTCTTT,TRBD1,TRBJ1-1,TRBV7-9,many
CSARDLGGLGTEAFF,TGCAGTGCTAGAGACTTAGGGGGGCTAGGCACTGAAGCTTTCTTT,.,TRBJ1-1,TRBV20-1,many
CSVGTYGYTF,TGCAGCGTAGGAACATATGGCTACACCTTC,.,TRBJ1-2,TRBV29-1,many
CSVRTHTQYF,TGCAGCGTGAGGACGCATACGCAGTATTTT,.,TRBJ2-3,TRBV29-1,many
CVSSPLQGKNTEAFF,TGTGTCAGCTCACCGTTACAAGGCAAGAACACTGAAGCTTTCTTT,.,TRBJ1-1,TRBV18,.